The 18 T cell receptor beta chains below come from one sample, sequenced in a study of T cells in tumors after PD-1 blockade. The data were produced by immunoSEQ multiplex PCR, yet TCRdb's version contains in-frame clones alone and is incomplete. Of 23,000 or so clones listed, over 80% are singletons. The starting material was PBMCs, obtained after anti-PD-1 treatment. These receptors originate from a human donor with basal cell carcinoma.

The chain recombines TRBV3-1 (or the pseudogene TRBV3-2) with TRBJ1-2; D gene unclear. The CDR3 runs 17 residues. CDR1 and CDR2 from the germline V gene are LGHDT and YNNKEL (reference sequence). Trimming removed 4 bases at V and 2 bases at J, with 20 bases between. CDR3 in DNA: TGTGCCAGCAGCCCCTGGAACCTACGGTTTGCAAACTATGGCTACACCTTC. Protein product: CASSPWNLRFANYGYTF.

The rearrangement joins TRBV5-8 to TRBJ1-2, with D uncertain. Germline CDR1 is SGHTS and CDR2 is YDEGEE. V shed 2 bases and J shed 12 bases, with 14 bases lying between them. The CDR3 spans 12 residues. CDR3 sequence reads: CASSLRTTVNTF. For the CDR3, the DNA is TGTGCCAGCAGCTTACGAACAACGGTTAACACCTTC.

V gene TRBV7-2 combines with J gene TRBJ2-3; D is possibly TRBD2 (5 bases). This CDR3 has 17 amino acids. CDR1 is SGHTA, CDR2 FQGNSA, per germline. The V gene lost 3 bases and the J gene lost 0 bases, with 16 bases spanning the gap. CDR3 sequence: CASSFPWLGDSTDTQYF. Written as DNA, the CDR3 is TGTGCCAGCAGCTTCCCTTGGTTGGGAGACAGCACAGATACGCAGTATTTT.

V and J are TRBV5-4 and TRBJ1-4; maybe TRBD1 (5 bases). V gave up 4 bases and J gave up 8 bases, with 18 bases separating them. The CDR3 is made up of 15 amino acids. CDR1 is SGHNT and CDR2 is YYREEE in the germline V gene (reference sequence). CDR3 bases: TGTGCCAGCAGCGTAGACAGCTCGAACAGGGAAAAACTGTTTTTT. It specifies CASSVDSSNREKLFF.

The chain joins TRBV5-8 to TRBJ2-3; D perhaps matches TRBD1 (6 bases). Germline V gene lookup returns CDR1 SGHTS and CDR2 YDEGEE. The germline V and J ends were trimmed by 0 bases and 0 bases, with 8 bases remaining between them. CDR3 length: 15 amino acids. CDR3 nucleotide sequence: TGTGCCAGCAGCTTGGGGACAGCTAGCACAGATACGCAGTATTTT. It specifies CASSLGTASTDTQYF. Complete variable domain (other parts from reference TRBV5-8 and TRBJ2-3): EAGVTQSPTHLIKTRGQQATLRCSPISGHTSVYWYQQALGLGLQFLLWYDEGEERNRGNFPPRFSGRQFPNYSSELNVNALELEDSALYLCASSLGTASTDTQYFGPGTRLTVL.

The chain employs TRBV19 and TRBJ2-1, with D maybe TRBD2 (6 bases). Trimming took 3 bases from V and 6 from J, leaving 12 bases between them. Germline V CDR1 and CDR2: LNHDA, SQIVND (reference sequence). The CDR3 sequence is 14 residues long. The CDR3 DNA is TGTGCCAGTAGTATCCAACTAGCTGGCAATGAGCAGTTCTTC. Translated: CASSIQLAGNEQFF. Combining the CDR3 with reference TRBV19 and TRBJ2-1 gives the whole variable domain DGGITQSPKYLFRKEGQNVTLSCEQNLNHDAMYWYRQDPGQGLRLIYYSQIVNDFQKGDIAEGYSVSREKKESFPLTVTSAQKNPTAFYLCASSIQLAGNEQFFGPGTRLTVL.

CDR3 in amino acids: CASSEEDGGRTNYGYTF. The CDR3 nucleotides are TGTGCCAGCAGTGAAGAGGACGGCGGCAGGACAAACTATGGCTACACCTTC. The chain combines TRBV2 with TRBJ1-2; tentatively, D is TRBD1 (5 bases). The V and J ends lost 1 base and 2 bases respectively, with 17 bases between them. Germline V gene sequence: CDR1 SNHLY, CDR2 FYNNEI. The CDR3 is 17 residues long. Complete variable domain (other parts from reference TRBV2 and TRBJ1-2): EPEVTQTPSHQVTQMGQEVILRCVPISNHLYFYWYRQILGQKVEFLVSFYNNEISEKSEIFDDQFSVERPDGSNFTLKIRSTKLEDSAMYFCASSEEDGGRTNYGYTFGSGTRLTVV.

This clone was found a few times. The chain has TRBV6-1 and TRBJ2-4; D gene uncertain. Germline values: CDR1 MNHNS, CDR2 SASEGT. V was pared by 3 bases and J by 0 bases, with 9 bases between. The CDR3 loop spans 15 amino acids. The CDR3 DNA reads as TGTGCCAGCAGTGATGCGTATCTAGCCAAAAACATTCAGTACTTC. Its translation: CASSDAYLAKNIQYF.

This chain uses TRBV2 with TRBJ2-1; 8 nucleotides align to TRBD1. CDR1 and CDR2 from the germline V gene are SNHLY and FYNNEI. CDR3 length equals 13 residues. Unmatched junction bases numbered 6, after V lost 6 bases and J lost 8 bases. The CDR3 sequence is CASRTGVADEQFF. CDR3 bases: TGTGCCAGCAGGACAGGGGTAGCCGATGAGCAGTTCTTC.

The rearrangement uses TRBV5-4 and TRBJ1-2; D possibly corresponds to TRBD1 (5 bases). The germline V gene encodes CDR1 SGHNT and CDR2 YYREEE (reference sequence). The length of the CDR3 is 13 residues. The V end lost 4 bases, the J end lost 8 bases, and 15 bases lay between the germline ends. The CDR3 loop is CASSAGPPGGYTF. CDR3 in DNA: TGTGCCAGCAGCGCGGGACCGCCGGGAGGCTACACCTTC.

The chain has TRBV15 and TRBJ2-5; 13 bases fit TRBD2. The CDR3 runs 16 residues. The germline gives CDR1 LNHNV, CDR2 YYDKDF (reference sequence). The junction had 0 bases not matched to a gene; V was cut back by 0 bases and J by 2 bases. CDR3 DNA: TGTGCCACCAGCAGAGAACTAGCGGGGGGGCAAGAGACCCAGTACTTC. Translating gives CATSRELAGGQETQYF.

The chain combines TRBV5-8 with TRBJ2-3; 8 bases fit TRBD2. Unmatched junction bases numbered 13, after V lost 3 bases and J lost 1 base. CDR3 size: 18 residues. Per germline, CDR1 SGHTS and CDR2 YDEGEE. In DNA, the CDR3 is TGTGCCAGCAGCTCCGGGACTAGTCGAACTTTAGGCACAGATACGCAGTATTTT. This gives the protein CASSSGTSRTLGTDTQYF.

This chain connects TRBV7-9 to TRBJ2-1, with 7 nucleotides matching TRBD1. The CDR3 spans 15 residues. Germline CDR1 reads SEHNR; CDR2 reads FQNEAQ (reference sequence). J was trimmed by 2 bases and V by 5 bases; bases with no gene match: 6. The CDR3 here is CASSPRQGAYNEQFF. CDR3 nucleotides: TGTGCCAGCAGCCCACGACAGGGAGCCTACAATGAGCAGTTCTTC.

This clone was observed a few times. The rearrangement uses TRBV5-8 and TRBJ1-5, with TRBD1 matching 7 bases. Germline V CDR1 and CDR2: SGHTS, YDEGEE. The V and J ends lost 4 bases and 0 bases, in that order; junction bases with no gene match: 7. This CDR3 contains 16 residues. CDR3 loop: CASSPGQAYSNQPQHF. CDR3 DNA: TGTGCCAGCAGCCCTGGACAGGCTTATAGCAATCAGCCCCAGCATTTT.

The rearrangement joins TRBV5-8 to TRBJ2-3; D ambiguous. The CDR3 is made up of 11 amino acids. V lost 4 bases to trimming and J lost 5 bases, with 5 bases between them. Germline V gene lookup returns CDR1 SGHTS and CDR2 YDEGEE. The CDR3 DNA follows: TGTGCCAGCAGCGTCCGAGATACGCAGTATTTT. It translates to CASSVRDTQYF.

The CDR3 DNA is TGCGCCAGCAGCTTCCAGGGGCTCTCCTCTGGAAACACCATATATTTT. Translating gives CASSFQGLSSGNTIYF. The V call is TRBV5-1, the J call TRBJ1-3; the D gene is possibly TRBD1 (6 bases). CDR1 and CDR2 (germline): SGHRS, YFSETQ. The V end lost 2 bases, the J end lost 0 bases, and 12 bases lay between the germline ends. The CDR3 contains 16 residues.

The chain has TRBV7-6 and TRBJ1-2; D remains ambiguous. The length of the CDR3 is 14 residues. Germline V gives CDR1 SGHVS, CDR2 FNYEAQ. Trimming pared 2 bases from V and 4 bases from J, leaving 11 bases between. The CDR3 nucleotides are TGTGCCAGCAGCTTACGGGGATCGCGCTATGGCTACACCTTC. The encoded protein is CASSLRGSRYGYTF.

The rearrangement uses TRBV19 and TRBJ1-2, with 10 bases lining up with TRBD1. CDR3 length: 17 residues. J was trimmed by 5 bases and V by 7 bases; bases with no gene match: 16. CDR1 and CDR2 from the germline V gene are LNHDA and SQIVND (reference sequence). CDR3 protein: CASKKSLGTDRGYGYTF. The CDR3 nucleotides are TGTGCCAGTAAGAAGAGTTTGGGGACGGACAGGGGGTATGGCTACACCTTC. The variable domain in full, with the rest retrieved from reference TRBV19 and TRBJ1-2, is DGGITQSPKYLFRKEGQNVTLSCEQNLNHDAMYWYRQDPGQGLRLIYYSQIVNDFQKGDIAEGYSVSREKKESFPLTVTSAQKNPTAFYLCASKKSLGTDRGYGYTFGSGTRLTVV.